This T cell receptor (beta chain) was sequenced in a study of cytomegalovirus exposure and HLA in healthy donors. At the level of the study: HLA-typed donors were the source of about 85 million unique TCRs, which an early data release held. Findings of the study overall: The authors later linked a missense DCLRE1C variant to TCR beta V- and J-gene trimming. Being indistinguishable, some V segments were excluded, TRBV6-2 and TRBV6-3 among them. From TCR beta sequences, most subjects' HLA-A and HLA-B alleles were reportedly predicted accurately.

V gave up 6 bases and J gave up 3 bases; unmatched junction bases: 1. CDR3 length: 12 residues. The germline V gene encodes CDR1 LNHNV and CDR2 YYDKDF (reference sequence). Of note for this clone: What it recognizes is unknown.

Amplification used 60 Vbeta primers and 13 Jbeta primers. Assay: immunoSEQ multiplex PCR; the TCRdb copy retains only in-frame clones and omits some. This table holds about 130,000 clones, roughly two thirds found once. The chain carries TRBV15 and TRBJ1-2; TRBD1 agrees at 7 bases. The clonotype originates from a young man in good health and CMV-seropositive. The sequenced material came from PBMCs. In nucleotides, the CDR3 is TGTGCCACCAGACAGGGGTACTATGGCTACACCTTC. Translated, it gives CATRQGYYGYTF.